This T cell receptor (beta chain) was documented in a study of blood T cell repertoires in COVID-19. Germline V gene data show CDR1 as SNHLY and CDR2 as FYNNEI. Trimming stripped 1 base from V and 4 bases from J, with 10 bases between. This CDR3 has 14 amino acids. Study processing details: It was from reference gene primer amplification that nucleated cell counts were estimated. The data were produced by immunoSEQ multiplex PCR, yet TCRdb's version contains in-frame clones alone and is incomplete. The V and J calls and clone size are taken from that table; D and trimming were inferred from the DNA. The table has about 180,000 clones, approximately 90% seen once.

The TCR originated in a woman aged 25-40 years with active or convalescent COVID-19. The rearrangement joins TRBV2 to TRBJ1-1; D is uncertain. Sequencing used peripheral blood. The CDR3 nucleotides read TGTGCCAGCAGTGAAGGGGCGTGGGCCACTGAAGCTTTCTTT. Residues: CASSEGAWATEAFF.